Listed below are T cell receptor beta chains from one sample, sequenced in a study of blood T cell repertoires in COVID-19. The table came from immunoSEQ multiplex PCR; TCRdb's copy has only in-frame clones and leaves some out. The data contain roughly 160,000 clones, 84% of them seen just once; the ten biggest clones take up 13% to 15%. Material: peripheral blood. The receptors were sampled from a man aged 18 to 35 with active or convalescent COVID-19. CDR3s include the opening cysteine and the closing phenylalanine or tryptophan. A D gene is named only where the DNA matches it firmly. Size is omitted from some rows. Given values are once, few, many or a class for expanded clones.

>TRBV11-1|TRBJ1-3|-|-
TGTGCCAGCAGCGTAACAGACTCTGGAAACACCATATATTTT
CASSVTDSGNTIYF
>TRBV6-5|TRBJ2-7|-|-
TGTGCCAGCAGGCTGGGGGCAGGGGGAGGCTACGAGCAGTACTTC
CASRLGAGGGYEQYF
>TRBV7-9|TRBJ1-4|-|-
TGTGCCAGCAGCATAGACACCTCTAATGAAAAACTGTTTTTT
CASSIDTSNEKLFF
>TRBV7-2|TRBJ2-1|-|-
TGTGCCAGCAGCTTAGAGGGTGGACTGATCAATGAGCAGTTCTTC
CASSLEGGLINEQFF
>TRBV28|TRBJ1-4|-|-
TGTGCCAGCAGGCAGACAGGAGCAACTAATGAAAAACTGTTTTTT
CASRQTGATNEKLFF
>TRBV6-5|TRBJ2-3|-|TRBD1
TGTGCCAGCAGTTACTCCGGGACAGGTCCAGATACGCAGTATTTT
CASSYSGTGPDTQYF
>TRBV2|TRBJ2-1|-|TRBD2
TGTGCCAGCATTTTGTTAGGGCTAGCGGGCTCCTACAATGAGCAGTTCTTC
CASILLGLAGSYNEQFF
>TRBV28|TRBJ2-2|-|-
TGTGCCAGCAGTTTAGCCGGGGGGCGCTACACCGGGGAGCTGTTTTTT
CASSLAGGRYTGELFF
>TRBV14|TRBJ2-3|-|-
TGTGCCAGCAGCCTTCGTACAGATACGCAGTATTTT
CASSLRTDTQYF
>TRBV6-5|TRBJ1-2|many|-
TGTGCCACTCGACAGACTAACTATGGCTACACCTTC
CATRQTNYGYTF